Shown below are 21 T cell receptor beta chains from a single sample sequenced in a study of cytomegalovirus exposure and HLA in healthy donors. Primers included in the PCR were 60 Vbeta and 13 Jbeta primers. Repertoires were generated with immunoSEQ multiplex PCR, while TCRdb's copy carries only in-frame clones and drops some. Found here are about 160,000 clones, about 68% of them singletons; the top ten hold around 2.6%. The specimen sequenced was PBMCs. The receptors stem from a female donor in good health and CMV-seronegative.

The rearrangement links TRBV19 to TRBJ1-2; D unclear. Per germline, CDR1 LNHDA and CDR2 SQIVND (reference sequence). This CDR3 has 13 residues. V was trimmed by 7 bases and J by 7 bases, leaving 16 bases between them. CDR3 DNA sequence: TGTGCCAGTACTGAAGTCCGGCGCGGTGGCTACACCTTC. Encoded protein: CASTEVRRGGYTF.

The chain combines TRBV27 with TRBJ2-7; TRBD1 is a possible D gene (5 bases). V was cut by 5 bases and J by 3 bases, with 29 bases left in between. This CDR3 comprises 19 residues. CDR1 is MNHEY and CDR2 is SMNVEV in the germline V gene (reference sequence). The CDR3 loop reads CASSNSPGRRSPPSYEQYF. The CDR3 coding sequence is TGTGCCAGCAGTAACTCCCCAGGGCGGCGATCACCCCCTAGCTACGAGCAGTACTTC.

The J gene is TRBJ2-5, the V gene TRBV7-2; 7 bases agree with TRBD2. The CDR3 contains 15 residues. Germline V CDR1 and CDR2: SGHTA, FQGNSA. The trim removed 5 bases at V and 2 bases at J, leaving 8 bases unmatched. The CDR3 protein is CASSPPAGIQETQYF. CDR3 DNA sequence: TGTGCCAGCAGCCCGCCAGCGGGGATACAAGAGACCCAGTACTTC.

The V call is TRBV18, the J call TRBJ1-1, with a weak D call TRBD1 (6 bases). The CDR3 totals 16 residues. Germline CDR1 is KGHSH and CDR2 is LQKENI. Trimming left V 6 bases short and J 0 bases short, with 17 bases between. The CDR3 DNA reads as TGTGCCAGCTCGCTTGGGGGCAGGGGAATGAACACTGAAGCTTTCTTT. It encodes CASSLGGRGMNTEAFF.

This clone appeared a single time. The rearrangement links TRBV18 to TRBJ2-1, with D possibly being TRBD1 (6 bases). The CDR3 length is 16 residues. V gave up 1 base and J gave up 2 bases, with 12 bases separating them. The germline V gene has CDR1 KGHSH and CDR2 LQKENI. CDR3 DNA sequence: TGTGCCAGCTCACCACAGCCCGGGACAACCTACAATGAGCAGTTCTTC. It translates to CASSPQPGTTYNEQFF.

The gene calls are TRBV27 and TRBJ2-7; the D is unclear. The length of the CDR3 is 12 residues. V was cut by 3 bases and J by 7 bases, with 10 bases left in between. Germline loops: CDR1 MNHEY, CDR2 SMNVEV (reference sequence). CDR3 loop: CASSLRPGEQYF. In nucleotides, the CDR3 is TGTGCCAGCAGTTTGAGGCCTGGGGAGCAGTACTTC.

The CDR3 nucleotides read TGTGCCAGCAGTTCTTATAGCAATCAGCCCCAGCATTTT. Protein sequence: CASSSYSNQPQHF. The chain combines TRBV27 with TRBJ1-5; D gene uncertain. This CDR3 contains 13 residues. V lost 4 bases to trimming and J lost 0 bases, with 4 bases between them. The V gene's germline CDR1 is MNHEY and CDR2 SMNVEV (reference sequence).

The chain employs TRBV7-2 and TRBJ1-3; 12 nucleotides match TRBD1. This CDR3 has 17 amino acids. Germline CDR1 and CDR2: SGHTA and FQGNSA. The V gene end was trimmed by 4 bases and the J gene end by 8 bases; junction bases not matched to a gene: 12. For the CDR3, the DNA is TGTGCCAGCAGCTGGGACAGGGGGCGCGTCATCGGGGACACCATATATTTT. Amino acids: CASSWDRGRVIGDTIYF.

V is TRBV19 and J is TRBJ2-2; TRBD1 might be the D (6 bases). Germline CDR1 LNHDA, CDR2 SQIVND (reference sequence). Trimming pared 4 bases from V and 4 bases from J, leaving 10 bases between. The CDR3 consists of 14 residues. This CDR3 reads CASSRPGATGELFF. For the CDR3, the DNA is TGTGCCAGTAGTAGGCCAGGGGCCACCGGGGAGCTGTTTTTT.

This clone showed up just once. V gene TRBV19 combines with J gene TRBJ1-6; D is ambiguous. Germline-derived CDR1 and CDR2 are LNHDA and SQIVND (reference sequence). The ends were cut back, 7 bases at V and 0 bases at J, with 7 bases in the middle. This CDR3 contains 14 residues. The CDR3 DNA reads TGTGCCAGTACAGTAACCTCCTATAATTCACCCCTCCACTTT. This encodes CASTVTSYNSPLHF.

The chain couples TRBV5-4 to TRBJ1-4; TRBD1 might be the D (5 bases). Germline V lookup: CDR1 SGHNT, CDR2 YYREEE (reference sequence). The CDR3 spans 17 residues. Between the trimmed V and J ends, which lost 0 bases and 0 bases, there was a span of 12 bases. CDR3 in DNA: TGTGCCAGCAGCTTGGGAACGGGGGACGCAACTAATGAAAAACTGTTTTTT. It is translated as CASSLGTGDATNEKLFF.

V gene TRBV18 combines with J gene TRBJ1-5; no clear D. CDR3 length: 15 amino acids. From germline, CDR1 is KGHSH and CDR2 LQKENI. V was shortened by 4 bases and J by 0 bases, with 10 bases between the two germline ends. CDR3 sequence: CASSRRENSNQPQHF. In nucleotides, the CDR3 is TGTGCCAGCTCACGACGGGAGAATAGCAATCAGCCCCAGCATTTT. The full variable domain, its missing parts supplied by reference TRBV18 and TRBJ1-5, is NAGVMQNPRHLVRRRGQEARLRCSPMKGHSHVYWYRQLPEEGLKFMVYLQKENIIDESGMPKERFSAEFPKEGPSILRIQQVVRGDSAAYFCASSRRENSNQPQHFGDGTRLSIL.

V and J are TRBV5-1 and TRBJ2-3; the match to TRBD2 covers 16 bases. From germline, CDR1 is SGHRS and CDR2 YFSETQ. CDR3 length equals 18 residues. V gave up 4 bases and J gave up 1 base; unmatched junction bases: 6. CDR3 amino acids: CASSLGTSGRAGTDTQYF. The CDR3 DNA reads as TGCGCCAGCAGCCTTGGGACTAGCGGGAGGGCCGGCACAGATACGCAGTATTTT.

This clone came up a few times. This rearrangement joins TRBV7-3 to TRBJ1-1, with D perhaps TRBD1 (5 bases). V was cut by 1 base and J by 7 bases, with 10 bases left in between. The CDR3 covers 13 residues. The germline V gene has CDR1 SGHTA and CDR2 FQGTGA. The CDR3 region has the DNA TGTGCCAGCAGCTTAAGCCCAGGGATTGAAGCTTTCTTT. Protein: CASSLSPGIEAFF.

The genes are TRBV6-4 and TRBJ2-3; perhaps TRBD2 as D (5 bases). V was trimmed by 2 bases and J by 1 base, leaving 16 bases between them. The germline V gene has CDR1 MRHNA and CDR2 SNTAGT. The length of the CDR3 is 17 residues. This chain's CDR3 is CASSDVGGPLGTDTQYF. The DNA of the CDR3 is TGTGCCAGCAGTGACGTTGGCGGGCCTCTGGGCACAGATACGCAGTATTTT.

The chain carries TRBV7-2 and TRBJ2-6; D is unresolved. The V gene lost 4 bases and the J gene lost 9 bases, with 10 bases spanning the gap. The CDR3 sequence is 13 residues long. Germline values: CDR1 SGHTA, CDR2 FQGNSA. The CDR3 here is CASSSRRNNVLTF. The CDR3, as DNA: TGTGCCAGCAGCTCCCGGAGAAACAACGTCCTGACTTTC.

This clone was seen a handful of times. The chain employs TRBV28 and TRBJ1-6; tentatively, D is TRBD1 (6 bases). Germline assignment: CDR1 MDHEN and CDR2 SYDVKM. Trimming took off 5 bases at V and 7 bases at J, with 9 bases between the two ends. The CDR3 is 13 amino acids. The CDR3 region has the DNA TGTGCCAGCAGTCCTACAGGGAATTCACCCCTCCACTTT. It encodes CASSPTGNSPLHF.

CDR3 DNA: TGCGCCAGCAGCCAGCCGGGACAGGGACGCGGCTACACCTTC. It codes for CASSQPGQGRGYTF. This sequence joins TRBV4-1 and TRBJ1-2; 9 nucleotides line up with TRBD1. Germline V gives CDR1 MGHRA, CDR2 YSYEKL. This CDR3 spans 14 amino acids. The J segment lost 8 bases and the V segment lost 3 bases, leaving 7 bases of the junction unmatched.

This clone has only a few counts. The gene calls are TRBV7-2 and TRBJ1-1, with D possibly being TRBD1 (5 bases). CDR3 length: 15 residues. The germline V gene encodes CDR1 SGHTA and CDR2 FQGNSA. The ends were cut back, 2 bases at V and 4 bases at J, with 14 bases in the middle. The CDR3 reads CASSLKTGLSTEAFF. CDR3 bases: TGTGCCAGCAGCTTAAAAACAGGATTGAGCACTGAAGCTTTCTTT. Full variable domain (rest looked up from reference TRBV7-2 and TRBJ1-1): GAGVSQSPSNKVTEKGKDVELRCDPISGHTALYWYRQSLGQGLEFLIYFQGNSAPDKSGLPSDRFSAERTGGSVSTLTIQRTQQEDSAVYLCASSLKTGLSTEAFFGQGTRLTVV.

The rearrangement joins TRBV6-4 to TRBJ2-7, with a tentative D call TRBD2 (6 bases). The CDR3 runs to 13 residues. From germline, CDR1 is MRHNA and CDR2 SNTAGT. The V end was cut by 4 bases, the J end by 5 bases, with 12 bases between. CDR3 residues: CASSAGEQDEQYF. CDR3 DNA: TGTGCCAGCAGTGCGGGGGAACAGGACGAGCAGTACTTC.

This sequence joins TRBV11-2 and TRBJ2-7; 11 nucleotides line up with TRBD2. This CDR3 is 15 amino acids long. Germline lookup yields CDR1 SGHAT and CDR2 FQNNGV. J gave up 7 bases and V 4 bases, and 9 bases lay outside the gene matches. The DNA for the CDR3 is TGTGCCAGCAGCTCCTTAGCGGGGGGGCCGGGAGAGCAGTACTTC. Amino acids: CASSSLAGGPGEQYF.